The TCR beta chain under discussion was sequenced for a study of vaccination effects on CD4 cells after COVID-19. J lost 3 bases, V lost 5 bases, and 2 bases had no gene match. The CDR3 sequence is 15 residues long. CDR1 and CDR2 (germline): SGHTA, FQGTGA. Libraries were prepared by immunoSEQ multiplex PCR; TCRdb keeps only in-frame clonotypes and omits some of them. The profile shows roughly 45,000 clones, around 72% of them singletons. Using viral peptide pools, the ViraFEST assay grew out antigen-specific CD4+ T cells prior to sequencing. Following 10 days of culture, CD4+ T cells were isolated. SARS-CoV-2 infected the person between March and December 2020, as confirmed by PCR. In regard to this clone: What it binds is unknown.

The sequencing used CD4+ T cells from PBMCs cultured with a peptide pool, collected before COVID-19 vaccination. The source of this sequence is a human donor who had a prior SARS-CoV-2 infection. V usage is TRBV7-3 and J usage is TRBJ2-1; 12 bases match TRBD2. The DNA of the CDR3 is TGTGCCAGCAGCCCGACTAGCGGGGGCTACAATGAGCAGTTCTTC. It translates to CASSPTSGGYNEQFF.